This T cell receptor beta chain was captured by sequencing in a study of PD-L1 blockade in urothelial cancer. Study-level information: Of prior chemotherapy regimens, patients had received between 0 and 3. Blood yielded a median of about 150,000 T cells per sample.

This clone was seen a handful of times. Its antigen is unknown. TCRdb's copy holds only in-frame clones and misses some; the assay was immunoSEQ multiplex PCR. The sample includes nearly 50,000 clones, approximately 78% seen only once; the top ten take over 8.5%. Time point here: peripheral blood 6 weeks after treatment start. Germline trimming cut 6 bases from V and 2 bases from J; bases unmatched to any gene: 1. Germline V CDR1 and CDR2: LGHNT, FRNRAP. The CDR3 has 13 amino acids. Study-level results: It was durable-benefit patients whose tumor-associated blood clones expanded more at 3 weeks. Survival was better when pretreatment blood TCR clonality fell below the median.

The clonotype originates from a man aged 70 or older with urothelial cancer. Sequencing was performed on PBMCs, taken around atezolizumab (anti-PD-L1) treatment. This rearrangement joins TRBV12-5 to TRBJ2-3, with 8 bases that match TRBD2. CDR3 nucleotides: TGTGCTAGTGGGACTAGCGACACAGATACGCAGTATTTT. Residues: CASGTSDTDTQYF.